This T cell receptor (beta chain) was obtained from a study of PD-L1 blockade in urothelial cancer. Synthetic spike-ins, TCR analog templates, were added into each PCR. The repertoire was sequenced with immunoSEQ multiplex PCR; TCRdb's copy has only in-frame clones and lacks some. The table shows about 50,000 clones, with 80% to 90% occurring only once. Noted time point: pretreatment peripheral blood. The patients' disease, urothelial carcinoma, was locally advanced or metastatic. Each patient contributed between 1 and 8 total time points of blood mononuclear cells, pretreatment and during treatment. CDR1 LGHNA and CDR2 YSLEER come from the germline V gene. With 2 bases removed from V and 2 bases from J, the gap between germline ends came to 7 bases. CDR3 length equals 14 residues.

This chain connects TRBV4-3 to TRBJ2-4; D possibly corresponds to TRBD2 (6 bases). The sequences come from PBMCs, collected around atezolizumab (anti-PD-L1) treatment. This TCR derives from a man in his sixties or seventies with urothelial cancer. The CDR3 DNA reads as TGCGCCAGCAGCCAAACTAGCTCCAAAAACATTCAGTACTTC. This translates into CASSQTSSKNIQYF.